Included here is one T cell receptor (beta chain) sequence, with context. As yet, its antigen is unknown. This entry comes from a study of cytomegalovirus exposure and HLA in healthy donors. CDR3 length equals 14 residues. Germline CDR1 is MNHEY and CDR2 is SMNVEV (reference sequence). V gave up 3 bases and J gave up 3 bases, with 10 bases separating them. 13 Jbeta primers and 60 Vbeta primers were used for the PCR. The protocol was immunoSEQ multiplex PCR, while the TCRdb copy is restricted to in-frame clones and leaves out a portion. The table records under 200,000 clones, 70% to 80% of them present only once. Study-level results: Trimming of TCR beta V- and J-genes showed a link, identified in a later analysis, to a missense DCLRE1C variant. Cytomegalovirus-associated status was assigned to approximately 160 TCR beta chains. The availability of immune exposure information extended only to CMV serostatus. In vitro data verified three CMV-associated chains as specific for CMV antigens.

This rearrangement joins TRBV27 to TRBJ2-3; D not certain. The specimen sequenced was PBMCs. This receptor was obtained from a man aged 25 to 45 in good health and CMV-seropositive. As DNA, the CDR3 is TGTGCCAGCAGTTTGGTCATGAGGACAGATACGCAGTATTTT. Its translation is CASSLVMRTDTQYF.